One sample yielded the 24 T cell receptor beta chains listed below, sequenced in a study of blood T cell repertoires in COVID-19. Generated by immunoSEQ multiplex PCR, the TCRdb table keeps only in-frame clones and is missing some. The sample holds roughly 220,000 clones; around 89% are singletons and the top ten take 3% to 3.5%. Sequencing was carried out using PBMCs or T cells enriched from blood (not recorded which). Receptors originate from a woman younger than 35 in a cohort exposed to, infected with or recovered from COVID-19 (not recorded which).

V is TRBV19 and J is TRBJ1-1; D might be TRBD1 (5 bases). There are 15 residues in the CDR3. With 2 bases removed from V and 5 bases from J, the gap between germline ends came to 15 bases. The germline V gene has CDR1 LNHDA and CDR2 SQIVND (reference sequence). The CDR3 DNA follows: TGTGCCAGTAGTATATTGGGGCAGGGCTGGACTGAAGCTTTCTTT. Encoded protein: CASSILGQGWTEAFF.

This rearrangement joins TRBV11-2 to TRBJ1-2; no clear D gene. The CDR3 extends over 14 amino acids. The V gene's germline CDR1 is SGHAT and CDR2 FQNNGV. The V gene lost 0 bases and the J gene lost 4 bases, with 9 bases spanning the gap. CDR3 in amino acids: CASSLDDGGYGYTF. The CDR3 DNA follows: TGTGCCAGCAGCTTAGATGACGGCGGCTATGGCTACACCTTC.

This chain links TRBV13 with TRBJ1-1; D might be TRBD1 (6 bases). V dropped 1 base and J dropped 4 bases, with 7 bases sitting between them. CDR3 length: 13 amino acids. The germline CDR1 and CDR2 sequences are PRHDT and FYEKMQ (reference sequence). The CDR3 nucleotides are TGTGCCAGCAGCTTAGAAGGGGGCACTGAAGCTTTCTTT. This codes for CASSLEGGTEAFF.

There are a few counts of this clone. CDR3 nucleotides: TGTGCCAGCAGCCCAGATGGGAGGAGCACAGATACGCAGTATTTT. Its protein is CASSPDGRSTDTQYF. The chain carries TRBV9 and TRBJ2-3; perhaps TRBD2 as D (6 bases). Germline V gene sequence: CDR1 SGDLS, CDR2 YYNGEE. Trimming shortened V by 4 bases and J by 0 bases, and 12 bases separated the two germline ends. This CDR3 region has 15 residues.

The CDR3 DNA reads as TGCAGCGCCGAGAGAATCGGGACAGATCCCAAAAACTATGGCTACACCTTC. It yields the protein CSAERIGTDPKNYGYTF. This chain joins TRBV29-1 and TRBJ1-2; 7 nucleotides match TRBD1. The germline CDR1 and CDR2 sequences are SQVTM and ANQGSEA. The V segment lost 7 bases and the J segment 2 bases; nucleotides outside the gene matches: 19. The CDR3 sequence is 17 residues long.

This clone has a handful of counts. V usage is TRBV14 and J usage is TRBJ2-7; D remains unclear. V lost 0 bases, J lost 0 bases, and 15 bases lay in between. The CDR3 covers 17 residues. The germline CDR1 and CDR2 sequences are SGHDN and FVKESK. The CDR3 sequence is CASSQDRGSLSSYEQYF. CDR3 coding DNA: TGTGCCAGCAGCCAAGATAGAGGCTCCCTGAGCTCCTACGAGCAGTACTTC.

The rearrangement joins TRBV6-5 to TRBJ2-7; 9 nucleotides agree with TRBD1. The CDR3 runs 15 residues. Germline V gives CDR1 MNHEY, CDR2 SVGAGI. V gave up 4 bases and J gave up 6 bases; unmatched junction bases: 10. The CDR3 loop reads CASSLSGTGLSEQYF. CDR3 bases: TGTGCCAGCAGTTTGTCAGGGACAGGGCTGAGCGAGCAGTACTTC.

The CDR3 DNA follows: TGTGCCAGCAGCCAGACAGAGTCTTTCTCTGGGGCCAACGTCCTGACTTTC. It yields the protein CASSQTESFSGANVLTF. This chain connects TRBV14 to TRBJ2-6; D is perhaps TRBD1 (5 bases). This CDR3 spans 17 amino acids. Trimming cost V 3 bases and J 0 bases, with 12 bases left between them. Germline V gene data show CDR1 as SGHDN and CDR2 as FVKESK. The variable domain in full, completed from reference TRBV14 and TRBJ2-6, reads EAGVTQFPSHSVIEKGQTVTLRCDPISGHDNLYWYRRVMGKEIKFLLHFVKESKQDESGMPNNRFLAERTGGTYSTLKVQPAELEDSGVYFCASSQTESFSGANVLTFGAGSRLTVL.

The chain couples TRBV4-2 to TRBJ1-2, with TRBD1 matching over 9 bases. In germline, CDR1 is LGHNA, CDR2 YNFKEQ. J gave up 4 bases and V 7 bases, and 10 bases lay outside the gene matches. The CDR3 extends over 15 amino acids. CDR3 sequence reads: CASTSTDRGLYGYTF. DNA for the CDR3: TGTGCCAGCACCTCCACGGACAGGGGACTCTATGGCTACACCTTC.

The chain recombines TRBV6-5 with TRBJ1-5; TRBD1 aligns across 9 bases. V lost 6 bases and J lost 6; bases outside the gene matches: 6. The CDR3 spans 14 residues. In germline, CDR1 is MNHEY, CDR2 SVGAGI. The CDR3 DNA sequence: TGTGCCAGCAGCCCCGGACAGGGGTCTCAGCCCCAGCATTTT. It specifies CASSPGQGSQPQHF.

CDR3 DNA: TGCGCCAGCAGCTCAACAGGGTCTGGAACCGGGGAGCTGTTTTTT. Encoded protein: CASSSTGSGTGELFF. The rearrangement uses TRBV5-1 and TRBJ2-2; D perhaps matches TRBD1 (6 bases). Trimming stripped 3 bases from V and 5 bases from J, with 14 bases between. CDR1 and CDR2 (germline): SGHRS, YFSETQ. The CDR3 consists of 15 residues. The full variable domain, completed using reference TRBV5-1 and TRBJ2-2, is KAGVTQTPRYLIKTRGQQVTLSCSPISGHRSVSWYQQTPGQGLQFLFEYFSETQRNKGNFPGRFSGRQFSNSRSEMNVSTLELGDSALYLCASSSTGSGTGELFFGEGSRLTVL.

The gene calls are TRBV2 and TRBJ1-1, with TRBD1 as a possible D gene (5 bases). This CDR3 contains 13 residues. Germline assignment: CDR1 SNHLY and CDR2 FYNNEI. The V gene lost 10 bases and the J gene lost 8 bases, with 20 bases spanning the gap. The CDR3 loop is CATRDFLTPEAFF. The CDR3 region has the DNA TGTGCCACCAGGGACTTCCTGACCCCCGAAGCTTTCTTT.

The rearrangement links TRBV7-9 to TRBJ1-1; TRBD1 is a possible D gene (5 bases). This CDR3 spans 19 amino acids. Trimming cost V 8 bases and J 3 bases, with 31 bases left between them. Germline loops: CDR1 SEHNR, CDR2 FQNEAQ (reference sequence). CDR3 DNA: TGTGCCAGCCCAGGGTACGGGCAGCCATCCGATGGTAGGCACACTGAAGCTTTCTTT. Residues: CASPGYGQPSDGRHTEAFF. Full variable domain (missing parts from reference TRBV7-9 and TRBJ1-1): DTGVSQNPRHKITKRGQNVTFRCDPISEHNRLYWYRQTLGQGPEFLTYFQNEAQLEKSRLLSDRFSAERPKGSFSTLEIQRTEQGDSAMYLCASPGYGQPSDGRHTEAFFGQGTRLTVV.

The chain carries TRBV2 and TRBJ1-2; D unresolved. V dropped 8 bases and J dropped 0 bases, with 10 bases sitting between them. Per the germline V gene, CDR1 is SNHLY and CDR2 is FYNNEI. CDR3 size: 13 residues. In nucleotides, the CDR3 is TGTGCCAGCGATCCCGGAGCTAACTATGGCTACACCTTC. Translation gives CASDPGANYGYTF.

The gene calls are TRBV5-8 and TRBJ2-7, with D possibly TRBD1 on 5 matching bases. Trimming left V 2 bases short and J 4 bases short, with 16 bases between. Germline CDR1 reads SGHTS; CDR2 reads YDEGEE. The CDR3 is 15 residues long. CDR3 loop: CASSFEPGITYEQYF. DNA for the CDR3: TGTGCCAGCAGCTTCGAACCAGGGATCACTTACGAGCAGTACTTC.

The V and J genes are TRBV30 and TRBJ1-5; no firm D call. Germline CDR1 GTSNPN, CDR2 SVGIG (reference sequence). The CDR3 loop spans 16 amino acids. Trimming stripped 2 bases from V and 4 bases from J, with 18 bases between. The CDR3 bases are TGTGCCTGGAGTAATGGCCTGGGCGCCCTAAATCAGCCCCAGCATTTT. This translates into CAWSNGLGALNQPQHF.

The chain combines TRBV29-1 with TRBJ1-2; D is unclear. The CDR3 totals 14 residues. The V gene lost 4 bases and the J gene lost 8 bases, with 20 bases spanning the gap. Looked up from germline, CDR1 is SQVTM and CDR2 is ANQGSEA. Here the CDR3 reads CSVARLYSAAGYTF. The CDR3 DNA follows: TGCAGCGTTGCACGTCTTTACTCTGCGGCCGGCTACACCTTC.

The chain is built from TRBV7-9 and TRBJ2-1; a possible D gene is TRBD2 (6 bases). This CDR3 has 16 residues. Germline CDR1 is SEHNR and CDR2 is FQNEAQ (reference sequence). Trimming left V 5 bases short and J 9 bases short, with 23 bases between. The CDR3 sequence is CASSPRRDSAVLEQFF. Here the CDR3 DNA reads TGTGCCAGCAGCCCCAGACGGGACTCCGCCGTCCTTGAGCAGTTCTTC.

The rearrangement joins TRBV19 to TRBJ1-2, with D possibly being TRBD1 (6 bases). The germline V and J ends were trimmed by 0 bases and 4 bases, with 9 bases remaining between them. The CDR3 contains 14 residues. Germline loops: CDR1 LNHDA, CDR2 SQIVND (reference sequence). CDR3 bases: TGTGCCAGTAGTATAGACCAGGGGAGCTATGGCTACACCTTC. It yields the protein CASSIDQGSYGYTF.

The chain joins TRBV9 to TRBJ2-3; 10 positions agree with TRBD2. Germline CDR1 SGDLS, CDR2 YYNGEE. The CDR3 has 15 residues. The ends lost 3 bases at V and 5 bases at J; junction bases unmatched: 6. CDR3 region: CASSASGGVGDTQYF. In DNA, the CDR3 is TGTGCCAGCAGCGCTAGCGGGGGCGTAGGAGATACGCAGTATTTT.

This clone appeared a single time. CDR3 DNA: TGTGCCAGCAGTTTCTCCTACCAGGGATATTCACCCCTCCACTTT. Translating it yields CASSFSYQGYSPLHF. The chain combines TRBV2 with TRBJ1-6, with D maybe TRBD1 (5 bases). Trimming took off 5 bases at V and 8 bases at J, with 16 bases between the two ends. Germline V CDR1 and CDR2: SNHLY, FYNNEI. The CDR3 runs to 15 residues.

The chain's CDR3 is CASGATGGNSPLHF. CDR3 DNA sequence: TGTGCCAGTGGGGCTACAGGGGGTAATTCACCCCTCCACTTT. The chain is built from TRBV19 and TRBJ1-6, with 8 bases identical to TRBD1. The germline V gene encodes CDR1 LNHDA and CDR2 SQIVND (reference sequence). This CDR3 spans 14 amino acids. J lost 6 bases, V lost 8 bases, and 6 bases had no gene match.

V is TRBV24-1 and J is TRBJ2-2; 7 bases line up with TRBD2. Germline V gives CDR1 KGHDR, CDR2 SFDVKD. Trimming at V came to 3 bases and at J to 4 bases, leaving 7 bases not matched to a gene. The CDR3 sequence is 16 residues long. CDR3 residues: CATSDVRGSSTGELFF. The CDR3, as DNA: TGTGCCACCAGTGATGTTCGCGGGAGTAGCACCGGGGAGCTGTTTTTT.

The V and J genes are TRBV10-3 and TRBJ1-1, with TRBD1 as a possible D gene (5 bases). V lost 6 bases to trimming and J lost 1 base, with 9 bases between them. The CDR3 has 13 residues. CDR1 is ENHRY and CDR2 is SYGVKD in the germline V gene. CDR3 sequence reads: CAIRLQGNTEAFF. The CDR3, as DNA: TGTGCCATCAGGCTCCAGGGGAACACTGAAGCTTTCTTT.